This T cell receptor (beta chain) was sequenced in a study of breast tumors, draining lymph nodes, adjacent tissues (dated by TCRdb to between 2015 and 2016). In the study overall: The study compared TCR beta repertoires across tumor, adjacent nontumor tissue and axillary lymph nodes from breast cancer patients. The study was designed to assess the relationships and possible T-cell exchange between tumor, surrounding tissue and draining lymph node repertoires in human breast cancer. The research as a whole found: Tumor T-cell repertoires showed less diversity than lymph node repertoires and more diversity than nontumor tissue repertoires, and tumor T-cell repertoires showed preferential V and J gene usage. Tumor and nontumor tissue repertoires were significantly more similar in luminal-like than in basal-like breast cancer. Rather than being directly demonstrated, the conclusion that tumor T cells originate in lymph nodes was presented as consistent with a hypothesis. A scenario in which most tumor T cells derive from the lymph node and then expand within tumor tissue was judged to be consistent with the data.

Sequencing instrument: Illumina HiSeq 2000. Multiplex PCR amplification was used to generate the TCR beta chain libraries. The amplified TCR beta chain products were analyzed by high-throughput sequencing. The public sequencing data were trimmed at Q25 with fastp and processed into clonotypes with MiXCR by TCRdb, which kept only in-frame beta chains. Entries are consolidated by CDR3 protein sequence, retaining the most common genes and DNA. The sample includes fewer than 90,000 distinct CDR3 sequences, with around 28% observed a single time. The ten largest make up over 8% of the sample. Lymph node samples came from the axillary draining lymph nodes of breast cancer patients. This clonotype was counted at least ten times. Its antigen is unknown. Base qualities are missing; no much larger clone stands one base away. V is pruned by 0 bases and J by 7 bases, leaving 7 bases of the junction without a gene match. Per the germline V gene (reference sequence), LNHNV is the CDR1 and YYDKDF is the CDR2. Taken from cysteine to phenylalanine, the CDR3 has 16 residues. Solely the CDR3 DNA is kept, with 48 bases framed from the first base.

The clonotype originates from a female donor with breast cancer. Some clones in this sample may be carry-over from other donors' samples. This chain joins TRBV15 to TRBJ1-5; TRBD1 fits 9 bases in the junction. The sequenced material came from axillary lymph node tissue. CDR3 sequence: CATSRDGGQGSQPQHF. The sequenced DNA: TGTGCCACCAGCAGAGATGGGGGACAGGGATCACAGCCCCAGCATTTT.